The present T cell receptor beta chain was sequenced within a study of response to subunit inactivated influenza vaccine. General study results and limits: Authors proposed each seasonal influenza vaccination draws in few new T cells.

This clonotype was found a few times. Its cognate antigen is unknown. TCRdb reanalysed the RT-PCR reads using MiXCR and keeps one entry per CDR3 protein. The table includes fewer than 800,000 distinct CDR3 sequences, more than 15% detected once. In germline, CDR1 is SGHRS, CDR2 YFSETQ. V dropped 0 bases and J dropped 3 bases, with 12 bases sitting between them. CDR3 length: 15 residues. The receptor was derived from a man aged 45-65 years who received an inactivated influenza vaccine. V gene TRBV5-1 combines with J gene TRBJ2-5; tentatively, D is TRBD1 (5 bases). Sequences were derived from PBMCs from blood, sampled 12 days after vaccination. The CDR3 bases are TGCGCCAGCAGCTTGGCCTTAGCAGGGAAAGAGACCCAGTACTTC. Encoded protein: CASSLALAGKETQYF.